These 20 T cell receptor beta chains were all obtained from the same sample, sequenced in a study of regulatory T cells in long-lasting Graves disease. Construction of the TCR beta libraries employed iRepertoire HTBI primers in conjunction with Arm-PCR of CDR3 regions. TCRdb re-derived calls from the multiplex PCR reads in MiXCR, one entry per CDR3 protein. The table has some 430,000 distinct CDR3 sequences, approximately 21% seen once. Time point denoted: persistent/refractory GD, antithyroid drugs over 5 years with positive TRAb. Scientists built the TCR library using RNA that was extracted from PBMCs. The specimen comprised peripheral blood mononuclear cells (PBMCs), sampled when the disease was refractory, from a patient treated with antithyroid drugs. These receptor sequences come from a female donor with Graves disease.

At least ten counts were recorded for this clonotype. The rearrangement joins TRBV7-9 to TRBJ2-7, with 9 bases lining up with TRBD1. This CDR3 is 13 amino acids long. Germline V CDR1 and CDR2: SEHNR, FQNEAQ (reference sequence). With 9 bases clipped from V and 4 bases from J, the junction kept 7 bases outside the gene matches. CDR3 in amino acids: CASTAGQGYEQYF. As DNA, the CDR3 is TGTGCCAGTACCGCGGGACAGGGATACGAGCAGTACTTC.

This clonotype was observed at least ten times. CDR3 loop: CASSYPGQGNYGYTF. As DNA, the CDR3 is TGTGCCAGCAGTTATCCGGGACAGGGGAACTATGGCTACACCTTC. The chain joins TRBV28 to TRBJ1-2; 10 bases map to TRBD1. V shed 4 bases and J 2 bases; nucleotides not matched to a gene: 4. CDR3 size: 15 residues. The germline CDR1 and CDR2 sequences are MDHEN and SYDVKM.

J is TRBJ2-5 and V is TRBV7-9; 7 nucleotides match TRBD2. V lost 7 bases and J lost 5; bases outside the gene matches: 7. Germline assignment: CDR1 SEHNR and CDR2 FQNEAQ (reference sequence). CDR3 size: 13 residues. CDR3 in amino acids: CASTGGNGETQYF. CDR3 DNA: TGTGCCAGCACGGGGGGTAACGGGGAGACCCAGTACTTC.

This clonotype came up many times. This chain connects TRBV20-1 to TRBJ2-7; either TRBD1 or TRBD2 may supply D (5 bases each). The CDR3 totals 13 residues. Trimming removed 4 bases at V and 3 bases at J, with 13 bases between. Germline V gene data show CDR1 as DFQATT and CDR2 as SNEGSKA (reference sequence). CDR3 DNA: TGCAGTGCTAAGAGGGCAGGGCTCTACGAGCAGTACTTC. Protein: CSAKRAGLYEQYF.

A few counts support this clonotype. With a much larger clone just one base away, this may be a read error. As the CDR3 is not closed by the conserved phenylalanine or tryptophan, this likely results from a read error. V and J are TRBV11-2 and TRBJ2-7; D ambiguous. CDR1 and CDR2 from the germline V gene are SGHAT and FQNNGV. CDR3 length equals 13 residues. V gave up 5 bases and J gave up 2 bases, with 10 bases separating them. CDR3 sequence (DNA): TGTGCCAGCAGCCCGAGGAATCCCTACGAGCAGTACCTC. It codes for CASSPRNPYEQYL.

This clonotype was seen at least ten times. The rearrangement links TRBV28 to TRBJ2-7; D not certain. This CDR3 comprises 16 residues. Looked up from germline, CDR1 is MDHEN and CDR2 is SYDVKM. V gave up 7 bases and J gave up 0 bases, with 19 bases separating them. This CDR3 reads CASNPIDSYISYEQYF. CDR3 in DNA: TGTGCCAGCAATCCCATCGACTCCTATATCTCCTACGAGCAGTACTTC.

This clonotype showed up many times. The CDR3 is CASRGDRDDEQYF. The DNA of the CDR3 is TGTGCCAGCAGGGGCGACAGGGACGACGAGCAGTACTTC. The chain uses TRBV6-1 and TRBJ2-7; 7 bases are shared with TRBD1. Germline CDR1 is MNHNS and CDR2 is SASEGT. V gave up 6 bases and J gave up 5 bases; unmatched junction bases: 7. This CDR3 is built from 13 residues.

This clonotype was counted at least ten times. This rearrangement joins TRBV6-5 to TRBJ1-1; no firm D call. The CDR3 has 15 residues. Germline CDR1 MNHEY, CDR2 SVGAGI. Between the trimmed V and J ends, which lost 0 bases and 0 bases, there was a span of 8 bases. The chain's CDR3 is CASSYSSDVNTEAFF. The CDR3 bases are TGTGCCAGCAGTTACTCTTCGGACGTGAACACTGAAGCTTTCTTT.

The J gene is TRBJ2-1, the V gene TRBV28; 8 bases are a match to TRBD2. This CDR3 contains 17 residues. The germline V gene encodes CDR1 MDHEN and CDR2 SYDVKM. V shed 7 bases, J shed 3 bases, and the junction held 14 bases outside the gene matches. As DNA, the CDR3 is TGTGCCAGCACCCATAGCGGGATCCCCCCCGACTACAATGAGCAGTTCTTC. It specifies CASTHSGIPPDYNEQFF.

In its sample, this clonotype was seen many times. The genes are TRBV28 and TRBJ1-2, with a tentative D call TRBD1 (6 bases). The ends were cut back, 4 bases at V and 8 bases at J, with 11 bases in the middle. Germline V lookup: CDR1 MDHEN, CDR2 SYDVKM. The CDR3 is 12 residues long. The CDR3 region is CASSSTGAGYTF. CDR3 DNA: TGTGCCAGCAGTTCGACGGGGGCGGGCTACACCTTC.

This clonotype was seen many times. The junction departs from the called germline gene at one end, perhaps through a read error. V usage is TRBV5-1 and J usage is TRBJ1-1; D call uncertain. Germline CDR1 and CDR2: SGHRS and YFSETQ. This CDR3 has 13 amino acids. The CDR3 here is CASSLDLNTEAFF. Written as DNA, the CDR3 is TGTGCCAGCAGCTTAGACCTGAACACTGAAGCTTTCTTT.

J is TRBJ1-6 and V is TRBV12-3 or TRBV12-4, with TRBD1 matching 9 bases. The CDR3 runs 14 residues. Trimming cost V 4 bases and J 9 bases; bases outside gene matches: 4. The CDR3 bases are TGTGCCAGCAGTTCCGGGACAGGGATTTCACCCCTCCACTTT. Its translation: CASSSGTGISPLHF.

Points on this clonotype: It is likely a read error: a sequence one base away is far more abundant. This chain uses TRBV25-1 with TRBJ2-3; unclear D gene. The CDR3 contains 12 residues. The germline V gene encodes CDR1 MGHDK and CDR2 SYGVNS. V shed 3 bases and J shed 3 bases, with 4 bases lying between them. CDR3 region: CASSDWTDTQYF. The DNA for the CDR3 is TGTGCCAGCAGTGACTGGACAGATACGCAGTATTTT.

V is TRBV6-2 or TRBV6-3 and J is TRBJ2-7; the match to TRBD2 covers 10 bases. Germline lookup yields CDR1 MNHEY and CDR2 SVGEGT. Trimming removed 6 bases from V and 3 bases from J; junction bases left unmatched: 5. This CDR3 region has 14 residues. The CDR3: CASRASGRVYEQYF. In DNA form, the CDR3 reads TGTGCCAGCAGAGCTAGCGGGAGAGTCTACGAGCAGTACTTC.

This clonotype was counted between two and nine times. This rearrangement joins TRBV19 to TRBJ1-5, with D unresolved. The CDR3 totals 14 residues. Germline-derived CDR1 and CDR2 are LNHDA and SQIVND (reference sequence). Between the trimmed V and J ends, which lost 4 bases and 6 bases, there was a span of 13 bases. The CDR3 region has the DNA TGTGCCAGTAGTAAGGATGGACCAACTCAGCCCCAGCATTTT. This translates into CASSKDGPTQPQHF. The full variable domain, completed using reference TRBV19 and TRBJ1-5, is DGGITQSPKYLFRKEGQNVTLSCEQNLNHDAMYWYRQDPGQGLRLIYYSQIVNDFQKGDIAEGYSVSREKKESFPLTVTSAQKNPTAFYLCASSKDGPTQPQHFGDGTRLSIL.

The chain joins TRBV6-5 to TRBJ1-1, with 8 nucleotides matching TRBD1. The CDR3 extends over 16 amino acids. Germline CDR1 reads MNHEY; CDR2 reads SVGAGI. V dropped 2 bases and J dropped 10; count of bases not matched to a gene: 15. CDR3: CASSYLQATTGAGAFF. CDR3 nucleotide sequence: TGTGCCAGCAGTTACCTCCAAGCCACGACAGGGGCAGGAGCTTTCTTT.

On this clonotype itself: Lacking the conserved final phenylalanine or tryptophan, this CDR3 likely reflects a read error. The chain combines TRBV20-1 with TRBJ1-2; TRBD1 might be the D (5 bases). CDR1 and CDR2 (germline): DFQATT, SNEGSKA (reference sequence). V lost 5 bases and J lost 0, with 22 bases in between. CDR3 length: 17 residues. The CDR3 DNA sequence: TGCAGTGCTGGGGGACGGACTGCAGGAATAGCTAACTATGGCTACACCCTC. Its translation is CSAGGRTAGIANYGYTL.

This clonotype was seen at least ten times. CDR3 coding DNA: TGTGCCAGCAGTTACGCCAGGCGAGCTAACTATGGCTACACCTTC. Translating gives CASSYARRANYGYTF. The chain has TRBV6-5 and TRBJ1-2; the D is unclear. Trimming left V 2 bases short and J 0 bases short, with 10 bases between. The CDR3 spans 15 residues. CDR1 MNHEY and CDR2 SVGAGI come from the germline V gene.

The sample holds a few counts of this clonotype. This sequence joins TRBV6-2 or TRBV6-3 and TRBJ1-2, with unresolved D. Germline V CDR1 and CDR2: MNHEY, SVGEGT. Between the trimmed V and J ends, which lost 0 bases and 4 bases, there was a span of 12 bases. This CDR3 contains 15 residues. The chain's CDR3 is CASSYSTAVGYGYTF. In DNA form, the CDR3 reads TGTGCCAGCAGTTACTCGACGGCCGTGGGCTATGGCTACACCTTC.

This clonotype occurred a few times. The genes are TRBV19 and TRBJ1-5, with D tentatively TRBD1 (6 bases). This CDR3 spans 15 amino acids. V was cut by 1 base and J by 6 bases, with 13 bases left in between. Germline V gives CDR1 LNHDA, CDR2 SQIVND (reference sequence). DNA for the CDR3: TGTGCCAGTAGTATAGTAACGGGGGCCAGTCAGCCCCAGCATTTT. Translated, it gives CASSIVTGASQPQHF. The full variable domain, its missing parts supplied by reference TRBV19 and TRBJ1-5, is DGGITQSPKYLFRKEGQNVTLSCEQNLNHDAMYWYRQDPGQGLRLIYYSQIVNDFQKGDIAEGYSVSREKKESFPLTVTSAQKNPTAFYLCASSIVTGASQPQHFGDGTRLSIL.